This T cell receptor beta chain emerged from a study of shared clonotypes between healthy human individuals. In germline, CDR1 is MDHEN, CDR2 SYDVKM. Between the trimmed V and J ends, which lost 6 bases and 2 bases, there was a span of 11 bases. The CDR3 totals 13 residues. Study-wide results and caveats: In having few donors, the study represented limited genetic and exposure-history diversity.

A remark on this clone: Its antigen is undetermined.

In the original workflow: Sequence data from immunoSEQ were junction-only and lacked quality scores; consequently, filtering differed. Generated by immunoSEQ multiplex PCR, the TCRdb table keeps only in-frame clones and is missing some. D and trimming come from the DNA, and the V and J calls and clone size come from that table. The profile shows nearly 500,000 clones, about 79% of them singletons. This receptor was obtained from a woman aged 35 to 49 in good health. Some clones in this sample may be carry-over from other donors' samples. The sample consisted of PBMCs. The chain has TRBV28 and TRBJ2-7; D possibly corresponds to TRBD1 (6 bases). This CDR3 reads CASRRQDAYEQYF. The CDR3 bases are TGTGCCAGCAGACGACAGGATGCCTACGAGCAGTACTTC. Full variable domain (rest looked up from reference TRBV28 and TRBJ2-7): DVKVTQSSRYLVKRTGEKVFLECVQDMDHENMFWYRQDPGLGLRLIYFSYDVKMKEKGDIPEGYSVSREKKERFSLILESASTNQTSMYLCASRRQDAYEQYFGPGTRLTVT.